Following are 15 T cell receptor beta chains from one sample sequenced in a study of graft-versus-host responses after intestinal transplantation. Assay: immunoSEQ multiplex PCR; the TCRdb copy retains only in-frame clones and omits some. Of roughly 56,000 clones listed, approximately 90% are singletons. The sequencing here drew on PBMCs, taken almost 120 days after intestinal transplantation. These receptors all come from a human patient who received an intestinal transplant, so some T cells may come from the graft donor.

CDR3 sequence: CASGTTGLLNTEAFF. The DNA of the CDR3 is TGTGCCAGCGGCACCACGGGGCTACTGAACACTGAAGCTTTCTTT. This chain links TRBV2 with TRBJ1-1; perhaps TRBD1 as D (5 bases). CDR1 and CDR2 (germline): SNHLY, FYNNEI. V was pared by 8 bases and J by 0 bases, with 16 bases between. The CDR3 spans 15 residues.

The chain couples TRBV4-2 to TRBJ2-1; D gene ambiguous. This CDR3 has 15 residues. Germline-derived CDR1 and CDR2 are LGHNA and YNFKEQ. V shed 0 bases and J shed 6 bases, with 12 bases lying between them. The chain's CDR3 is CASSQEVAAPNEQFF. The CDR3 DNA sequence: TGTGCCAGCAGCCAAGAGGTAGCTGCCCCCAATGAGCAGTTCTTC.

This chain's CDR3 is CASSQEGQGNTEAFF. CDR3 sequence (DNA): TGTGCCAGCAGCCAAGAGGGGCAGGGGAACACTGAAGCTTTCTTT. This sequence joins TRBV14 and TRBJ1-1; TRBD1 is a possible D gene (5 bases). Trimming took 0 bases from V and 1 from J, leaving 9 bases between them. CDR3 length: 15 amino acids. Germline lookup yields CDR1 SGHDN and CDR2 FVKESK.

The rearrangement joins TRBV5-4 to TRBJ2-5; 9 positions match TRBD1. Germline lookup yields CDR1 SGHNT and CDR2 YYREEE (reference sequence). Trimming removed 0 bases from V and 1 base from J; junction bases left unmatched: 7. This CDR3 is 17 amino acids long. CDR3 sequence (DNA): TGTGCCAGCAGCTTGGAGGGACAGGGAGGAGGCCAAGAGACCCAGTACTTC. It codes for CASSLEGQGGGQETQYF.

The rearrangement links TRBV9 to TRBJ2-5; 8 bases are shared with TRBD2. The CDR3 covers 14 residues. V was clipped by 4 bases and J by 4 bases; unmatched bases: 6. From germline, CDR1 is SGDLS and CDR2 YYNGEE. The CDR3 DNA follows: TGTGCCAGCAGCTCCCCGGGACTAGTAGAGACCCAGTACTTC. It encodes CASSSPGLVETQYF.

CDR3 residues: CASSHPGLAAYEQYF. Here the CDR3 DNA reads TGTGCCAGCAGCCATCCGGGACTAGCGGCCTACGAGCAGTACTTC. V gene TRBV7-9 combines with J gene TRBJ2-7, with 11 bases that match TRBD2. Germline assignment: CDR1 SEHNR and CDR2 FQNEAQ (reference sequence). This CDR3 has 15 residues. Germline trimming cut 5 bases from V and 2 bases from J; bases unmatched to any gene: 5.

The chain employs TRBV14 and TRBJ2-7; TRBD1 aligns across 7 bases. Germline values: CDR1 SGHDN, CDR2 FVKESK. The CDR3 covers 19 residues. V lost 2 bases to trimming and J lost 0 bases; unmatched junction nucleotides: 16. This CDR3 reads CASSQFGDSLQSPSYEQYF. DNA for the CDR3: TGTGCCAGCAGCCAATTTGGGGACAGTCTGCAATCGCCCTCCTACGAGCAGTACTTC.

The V call is TRBV29-1, the J call TRBJ1-5; D is undetermined. V was cut by 6 bases and J by 4 bases, with 13 bases left in between. Germline CDR1 and CDR2: SQVTM and ANQGSEA. The CDR3 sequence is 13 residues long. CDR3 DNA: TGCAGCGTCCTAGTCGGAGGGAATCAGCCCCAGCATTTT. It codes for CSVLVGGNQPQHF.

This chain links TRBV2 with TRBJ1-1; D unresolved. Germline V gene lookup returns CDR1 SNHLY and CDR2 FYNNEI. Trimming stripped 0 bases from V and 5 bases from J, with 7 bases between. The CDR3 covers 13 residues. In DNA form, the CDR3 reads TGTGCCAGCAGTGAAGCTAGAGGGACTGAAGCTTTCTTT. This sequence encodes CASSEARGTEAFF.

CDR3 bases: TGTGCCAGCAGTCCGGTGAATTGGCAGAAAGGAAACACCATATATTTT. As protein: CASSPVNWQKGNTIYF. The chain joins TRBV28 to TRBJ1-3; no clear D. This CDR3 contains 16 residues. V was pared by 5 bases and J by 4 bases, with 18 bases between. Germline CDR1 and CDR2: MDHEN and SYDVKM.

The J gene is TRBJ2-5, the V gene TRBV13; 12 nucleotides match TRBD2. The V segment lost 5 bases and the J segment 7 bases; nucleotides outside the gene matches: 8. The CDR3 spans 15 residues. CDR1 is PRHDT, CDR2 FYEKMQ, per germline (reference sequence). The CDR3 DNA is TGTGCCAGCAGCCAGCGGACTAGCGGGATTGGGACCCAGTACTTC. It translates to CASSQRTSGIGTQYF. Full variable domain (rest looked up from reference TRBV13 and TRBJ2-5): AAGVIQSPRHLIKEKRETATLKCYPIPRHDTVYWYQQGPGQDPQFLISFYEKMQSDKGSIPDRFSAQQFSDYHSELNMSSLELGDSALYFCASSQRTSGIGTQYFGPGTRLLVL.

CDR3: CASRWDSRSSYEQYF. DNA for the CDR3: TGTGCCAGCAGGTGGGACAGTAGGAGCTCCTACGAGCAGTACTTC. This chain links TRBV28 with TRBJ2-7; 7 nucleotides align to TRBD1. Germline V gene lookup returns CDR1 MDHEN and CDR2 SYDVKM. The CDR3 sequence is 15 residues long. V dropped 6 bases and J dropped 0; count of bases not matched to a gene: 8. The complete variable domain, with remaining parts taken from reference TRBV28 and TRBJ2-7, reads DVKVTQSSRYLVKRTGEKVFLECVQDMDHENMFWYRQDPGLGLRLIYFSYDVKMKEKGDIPEGYSVSREKKERFSLILESASTNQTSMYLCASRWDSRSSYEQYFGPGTRLTVT.

The rearrangement links TRBV25-1 to TRBJ1-1; D might be TRBD1 (6 bases). V shed 2 bases and J shed 5 bases, with 15 bases lying between them. Germline CDR1 and CDR2: MGHDK and SYGVNS. The length of the CDR3 is 15 residues. The CDR3 reads CASSEPAAGETEAFF. In nucleotides, the CDR3 is TGTGCCAGCAGTGAACCCGCGGCAGGGGAAACTGAAGCTTTCTTT.

CDR3 nucleotide sequence: TGCGCCAGCAGCCTAAGGCAGGGGGCATTCATGGACACTGAAGCTTTCTTT. Residues: CASSLRQGAFMDTEAFF. V gene TRBV5-1 combines with J gene TRBJ1-1; the match to TRBD1 covers 8 bases. V lost 4 bases and J lost 3; bases outside the gene matches: 14. The CDR3 covers 17 residues. Germline-derived CDR1 and CDR2 are SGHRS and YFSETQ.

This clone was counted a single time. The V gene is TRBV7-3, the J gene TRBJ2-1, with no clear D. Germline lookup yields CDR1 SGHTA and CDR2 FQGTGA. V was trimmed by 1 base and J by 10 bases, leaving 11 bases between them. This CDR3 spans 13 amino acids. The DNA of the CDR3 is TGTGCCAGCAGCTTAAATTGGGAAGCAGAGCAGTTCTTC. This translates into CASSLNWEAEQFF.